These T cell receptor beta chains were read from a single sample in a study of T-cell reconstitution after alpha-beta-depleted transplantation in children. From the PCR reads, TCRdb called clonotypes with MiXCR, one entry per CDR3 protein. This sample yields about 610,000 distinct CDR3 sequences, of which roughly a tenth are seen a single time; 4% belongs to the top ten. Here the sequenced sample was PBMCs from the stem cell graft donor, taken from the stem cell graft. Receptor source: a human donor who donated a stem cell graft to a child with acute myeloid leukemia. The CDR3 runs from the conserved cysteine through the conserved F or W. A D gene is named only where the DNA matches it firmly. The size entry is marked missing in some rows and otherwise reads once, few, many or a size class.

j_gene	v_gene	d_gene	abundance	CDR3aa	CDR3nt
TRBJ2-1	TRBV4-2	-	-	CASSPVTGGAQANEQFF	TGTGCCAGCAGCCCCGTGACTGGAGGAGCCCAGGCAAATGAGCAGTTCTTC
TRBJ2-7	TRBV5-1	-	many	CASSLDPKTYEQYF	TGCGCCAGCAGCTTGGACCCGAAGACCTACGAGCAGTACTTC
TRBJ2-5	TRBV11-1	-	few	CASSPTVGGKETQYF	TGTGCCAGCAGCCCAACGGTGGGTGGGAAGGAGACCCAGTACTTC
TRBJ2-3	TRBV3-1	TRBD2	few	CASSHIAGGRDTQYF	TGTGCCAGCAGCCACATAGCGGGAGGGAGAGATACGCAGTATTTT
TRBJ2-6	TRBV7-6	-	once	CASSRDLFQETGANVLTF	TGTGCCAGCAGCCGAGACCTGTTTCAGGAGACTGGGGCCAACGTCCTGACTTTC
TRBJ2-1	TRBV10-3	TRBD2	few	CAISEPGLAGKSSYNEQFF	TGTGCCATCAGTGAACCCGGACTAGCGGGGAAGAGCTCCTACAATGAGCAGTTCTTC
TRBJ1-1	TRBV15	-	many	CATSSDRRGGVTEAFF	TGTGCCACCAGCAGCGACCGAAGGGGAGGGGTCACTGAAGCTTTCTTT
TRBJ2-4	TRBV6-2/TRBV6-3	-	few	CASSYAVTSSKNIQYF	TGTGCCAGCAGTTACGCCGTTACCAGTTCCAAAAACATTCAGTACTTC
TRBJ2-3	TRBV28	TRBD1	-	CASRDEAGGNTDTQYF	TGTGCCAGCAGAGACGAAGCAGGGGGAAACACAGATACGCAGTATTTT
TRBJ2-1	TRBV6-2/TRBV6-3	TRBD1	many	CASSRDSYNEQFF	TGTGCCAGCAGCCGGGACAGCTACAATGAGCAGTTCTTC
TRBJ2-6	TRBV30	-	-	CAWSNPSSSGANVLTF	TGTGCCTGGAGTAACCCGTCTAGCTCTGGGGCCAACGTCCTGACTTTC
TRBJ2-3	TRBV6-5	TRBD1	-	CASSYPLPGQGVNTQYF	TGTGCCAGCAGTTACCCCCTACCGGGACAGGGGGTAAATACGCAGTATTTT
TRBJ1-1	TRBV15	TRBD1	-	CATSKTPDRATEAFF	TGTGCCACCAGCAAAACCCCGGACAGGGCCACTGAAGCTTTCTTT
TRBJ2-1	TRBV5-1	TRBD2	few	CASSLVSGTPPGEQFF	TGCGCCAGCAGCTTGGTTAGCGGGACCCCGCCGGGGGAGCAGTTCTTC
TRBJ1-1	TRBV6-2/TRBV6-3	-	many	CASSRTVANTEAFF	TGTGCCAGCAGCCGGACAGTGGCGAACACTGAAGCTTTCTTT
TRBJ1-5	TRBV6-1	-	few	CASRTGGGEQPQHF	TGTGCCAGCAGAACGGGGGGCGGCGAGCAGCCCCAGCATTTT
TRBJ2-1	TRBV12-3/TRBV12-4	-	few	CASRVAREQFF	TGTGCCAGCAGAGTAGCGAGGGAGCAGTTCTTC
TRBJ2-7	TRBV7-6	-	few	CASSSTGPSYEQYF	TGTGCCAGCAGCTCGACAGGCCCTTCCTACGAGCAGTACTTC
TRBJ1-1	TRBV3-1	TRBD1	many	CASNRQGTEAFF	TGTGCCAGCAATCGACAGGGCACTGAAGCTTTCTTT
TRBJ1-2	TRBV7-2	-	-	CASSRDRPDGYTF	TGTGCCAGCAGCCGGGACCGGCCGGATGGCTACACCTTC
TRBJ2-1	TRBV5-1	TRBD2	many	CASSTGLAVYNEQFF	TGCGCCAGCAGCACGGGACTAGCGGTTTACAATGAGCAGTTCTTC
TRBJ1-5	TRBV12-3/TRBV12-4	-	few	CASSPHRQVTGNQPQHF	TGTGCCAGCAGTCCCCACCGACAGGTTACGGGCAATCAGCCCCAGCATTTT
TRBJ2-2	TRBV27	-	few	CASSPTWRNTGELFF	TGTGCCAGCAGCCCCACGTGGCGGAACACCGGGGAGCTGTTTTTT